This TCR beta chain originates from a study of vaccination effects on CD4 cells after COVID-19. As for the study in general: ViraFEST expansion of antigen-specific CD4+ T cells with viral peptide pools preceded sequencing. Median timing of post-vaccine samples was 72 days after the second dose.

Subsequent to approximately 9 days of culture, CD4+ T cells were isolated. As their vaccination, participants received two doses of either BNT162b2 or mRNA-1273. Repertoires were generated with immunoSEQ multiplex PCR, while TCRdb's copy carries only in-frame clones and drops some. The sample consists of approximately 66,000 clones, 65% to 80% of them appearing once. As concerns this clone: Its antigen is unidentified.

This material consisted of CD4+ T cells from PBMCs cultured without peptide, taken after COVID-19 vaccination. The clonotype was recovered from a human donor who received a COVID-19 vaccine.

CDR3 residues: CASSSRSSGVTDTQYF. The CDR3 DNA reads as TGCGCCAGCAGCTCCCGAAGTAGCGGGGTAACAGATACGCAGTATTTT. This chain connects TRBV5-1 to TRBJ2-3, with 8 bases aligning to TRBD2. CDR3 length: 16 residues. Looked up from germline, CDR1 is SGHRS and CDR2 is YFSETQ. Germline trimming cut 3 bases from V and 3 bases from J; bases unmatched to any gene: 9.